This T cell receptor beta chain was sequenced for a study of cytomegalovirus exposure and HLA in healthy donors. The germline gives CDR1 SGHRS, CDR2 YFSETQ. The CDR3 runs 14 residues. V dropped 1 base and J dropped 0 bases, with 7 bases sitting between them. PCR involved 60 Vbeta and 13 Jbeta primers. Clones were sequenced by immunoSEQ multiplex PCR, and TCRdb holds only the in-frame ones, with some missing. The table has 180,000 or so clones, 86% seen once; the top ten hold roughly 0.33%. The material sequenced was PBMCs. This TCR was recovered from a woman aged 25 to 39 in good health and CMV-seronegative. The chain combines TRBV5-1 with TRBJ2-5; D uncertain. The CDR3 region has the DNA TGCGCCAGCAGCTTGAAAGAGTACCAAGAGACCCAGTACTTC. It translates to CASSLKEYQETQYF.